This entry lists 2 T cell receptor beta chains sequenced from one sample in a study of blood T cell repertoires in COVID-19. Sequencing used immunoSEQ multiplex PCR; TCRdb keeps in-frame clones, though not all of them. The sample lists hundreds of thousands of clones; more than 75% were seen once. The material sequenced was PBMCs or T cells enriched from blood (not recorded which). The receptor set was obtained from a man in his fifties or sixties who had recovered from COVID-19.

V is TRBV7-2 and J is TRBJ2-5; 9 nucleotides align to TRBD2. The junction had 10 bases not matched to a gene; V was cut back by 8 bases and J by 6 bases. Germline CDR1 is SGHTA and CDR2 is FQGNSA. This CDR3 is 14 amino acids long. In DNA, the CDR3 is TGTGCCAGCGCCACCGGGACTAGCAGGCAGACCCAGTACTTC. It is translated as CASATGTSRQTQYF.

The chain recombines TRBV5-1 with TRBJ1-2, with TRBD1 as a possible D gene (5 bases). Trimming cost V 4 bases and J 4 bases, with 17 bases left between them. The CDR3 sequence is 15 residues long. Germline CDR1 is SGHRS and CDR2 is YFSETQ. The CDR3 spells CASSPDAGAGYGYTF. The CDR3 region has the DNA TGCGCCAGCAGCCCAGACGCTGGGGCTGGCTATGGCTACACCTTC.